The rows below give T cell receptor beta chains drawn from one sample of a study of cytomegalovirus exposure and HLA in healthy donors. Produced via immunoSEQ multiplex PCR; TCRdb's table is partial and in-frame only. Of 140,000 to 150,000 clones in the sample, under 90% were seen once. Material: PBMCs. Receptor source: a boy between 2 and 15 years old in good health and CMV-seronegative. Both conserved end residues are part of each CDR3. D genes are given only for firm matches. Expanded clones are given a class, and other clones once, few, many or no size at all.

TRBJ2-3	.	.	TRBV7-9	TGTGCCAGCAGCTTTTTGGAGGTCCCAGATACGCAGTATTTT	CASSFLEVPDTQYF
TRBJ1-5	.	.	TRBV2	TGTGCCAGCAGAGGGACACGGTATAGCAATCAGCCCCAGCATTTT	CASRGTRYSNQPQHF
TRBJ2-2	.	.	TRBV21-1	TGTGCCAGCAGCAGGGCGGGAGACACCAGGGAGCTGTTTTTT	CASSRAGDTRELFF
TRBJ2-7	.	.	TRBV28	TGTGCCAGCAGAAGACAGGTCTCCTACGAGCAGTACTTC	CASRRQVSYEQYF
TRBJ1-5	.	.	TRBV28	TGTGCCAGCAGTTGGGCGTCAATCAGCAATCAGCCCCAGCATTTT	CASSWASISNQPQHF
TRBJ1-5	.	once	TRBV7-2	TGTGCCAGCAGCCCACAGGCAGGGGATCAGCCCCAGCATTTT	CASSPQAGDQPQHF
TRBJ2-7	.	few	TRBV5-1	TGCGCCAGCAGCTCGGGGAGCTCCTACGAGCAGTACTTC	CASSSGSSYEQYF
TRBJ2-2	TRBD2	.	TRBV7-7	TGTGCCAGCAGCTTGACAGAGCGGGGCACCGGGGAGCTGTTTTTT	CASSLTERGTGELFF
TRBJ2-7	TRBD2	.	TRBV7-6	TGTGCCAGCAGCCCTATCGGACTAGCGGGCTCCTACGAGCAGTACTTC	CASSPIGLAGSYEQYF
TRBJ2-2	TRBD2	few	TRBV7-9	TGTGCCAGCAGCACGCGATCGACTAGCGGATTAATGAACACCGGGGAGCTGTTTTTT	CASSTRSTSGLMNTGELFF
TRBJ1-1	TRBD1	.	TRBV25-1	TGTGCCAGCACCTGGCCCCCGGGACAGGAAGCTTCCTTT	CASTWPPGQEASF
TRBJ2-2	.	once	TRBV10-3	TGTGCCATCAGTGAGCATGGGGAGCCCGGGGAGCCGTTTTTT	CAISEHGEPGEPFF
TRBJ2-7	TRBD1	.	TRBV10-3	TGTGCCATCAGTGAGTCCCGACAGGGCGACGAGCAGTACTTC	CAISESRQGDEQYF
TRBJ1-5	TRBD1	.	TRBV28	TGTGCCAGCACCCGACCTACAGGGGGAAGCAATCAGCCCCAGCATTTT	CASTRPTGGSNQPQHF
TRBJ1-1	.	.	TRBV10-1	TGCGCCAGCAGTGAAACAGGTGGGAACACTGAAGCTTTCTTT	CASSETGGNTEAFF
TRBJ2-7	.	.	TRBV6-5	TGTGCCAGCAGTTACTCGAGAGGTGCCCGCTACGAGCAGTACTTC	CASSYSRGARYEQYF
TRBJ2-6	.	.	TRBV9	TGTGCCAGCAGCGTAGGCGGTGGGGCCAACGTCCTGACTTTC	CASSVGGGANVLTF
TRBJ2-7	.	.	TRBV2	TGTGCCAGCAGTTCCTATTACGAGCAGTACTTC	CASSSYYEQYF
TRBJ1-1	.	.	TRBV28	TGTGCCAGCAGTATCCCGGTGGGGGGAACGAACACTGAAGCTTTCTTT	CASSIPVGGTNTEAFF
TRBJ2-1	TRBD2	once	TRBV9	TGTGCCAGCAGCGCCCGGGAGGGTTCCAATGAGCAGTTCTTC	CASSAREGSNEQFF
TRBJ2-2	.	.	TRBV2	TGTGCCAGCAGGGACACGAACACCGGGGAGCTGTTTTTT	CASRDTNTGELFF
TRBJ1-1	TRBD1	few	TRBV6-6	TGTGCCAGCATTCGGGACAGGGGGGGCACTGAAGCTTTCTTT	CASIRDRGGTEAFF
TRBJ1-1	.	.	TRBV5-1	TGCGCCAGCAGCATGAGGGGAGGCACTGAAGCTTTCTTT	CASSMRGGTEAFF
TRBJ2-7	TRBD1	.	TRBV9	TGTGCCAGCAGCGTAGGGACAGGGATGGCCTACGAGCAGTACTTC	CASSVGTGMAYEQYF
TRBJ2-3	.	.	TRBV7-3	TGTGCCAGCAGCTTATTAGAGGGTCACGAGAGAGATACGCAGTATTTT	CASSLLEGHERDTQYF
TRBJ2-1	.	.	TRBV7-2	TGTGCCAGCAGTCGGGGGTACAATGAGCAGTTCTTC	CASSRGYNEQFF
TRBJ2-1	TRBD2	.	TRBV4-1	TGCGCCAGCAGCCAAGTCGGGACTACCCACAATGAGCAGTTCTTC	CASSQVGTTHNEQFF
TRBJ2-7	.	.	TRBV6-5	TGTGCCAGCAGTTACGCCGGTACCTACGAGCAGTACTTC	CASSYAGTYEQYF
TRBJ2-7	TRBD1	.	TRBV5-8	TGTGCCAGCAGCCCTACCACGGGACAGGGGTTCTACGAGCAGTACTTC	CASSPTTGQGFYEQYF
TRBJ1-2	TRBD1	once	TRBV27	TGTGCCAGCAGTCCAAGCCGGGACAGGACTAACTATGGCTACACCTTC	CASSPSRDRTNYGYTF
TRBJ2-1	.	once	TRBV2	TGTGCCAGCAGTGTACTCTCCAGGCCGGATGAGCAGTTCTTC	CASSVLSRPDEQFF
TRBJ1-4	.	.	TRBV6-1	TGTGCCAGCAGTGATCCCCGAGGCCCCGGTGGGGAAAAACTGTTTTTT	CASSDPRGPGGEKLFF
TRBJ1-1	TRBD1	.	TRBV7-8	TGTGCCAGCATTAGGCTCGTACGGACAGGCGGGAACACTGAAGCTTTCTTT	CASIRLVRTGGNTEAFF
TRBJ2-3	.	.	TRBV10-3	TGTGCCATCAGTACACCAGATACGCAGTATTTT	CAISTPDTQYF
TRBJ2-2	TRBD1	.	TRBV11-3	TGTGCCAGCAGTTGGACAGGGGGGACCGGGGAGCTGTTTTTT	CASSWTGGTGELFF
TRBJ1-1	.	.	TRBV9	TGTGCCAGCAGCGTAGACGTCGGTGTGAACACTGAAGCTTTCTTT	CASSVDVGVNTEAFF
TRBJ2-3	TRBD2	.	TRBV5-1	TGCGCCAGCAGCTTCCTCAACATTCTAGCGGGAGGGGCAGATACGCAGTATTTT	CASSFLNILAGGADTQYF
TRBJ2-7	TRBD2	.	TRBV28	TGTGCCAGCAAAGGGACTAATTACTACGAGCAGTACTTC	CASKGTNYYEQYF
TRBJ1-3	.	few	TRBV4-1	TGCGCCAGCAGCCAAGAAAATCAGGTGGACACCATATATTTT	CASSQENQVDTIYF
TRBJ2-1	TRBD2	.	TRBV7-3	TGTGCCAGCAGCTCCTCAAATCTAGCGGGAGGGTGGAATGAGCAGTTCTTC	CASSSSNLAGGWNEQFF
TRBJ2-5	TRBD2	.	TRBV2	TGTGCCAGCAGTGGCCCTAGCGGGAGGGCCGAGGAGACCCAGTACTTC	CASSGPSGRAEETQYF
TRBJ2-3	.	.	TRBV28	TGTGCCAGCCGAAGACCTAGGACTGACACAGATACGCAGTATTTT	CASRRPRTDTDTQYF
TRBJ1-1	.	.	TRBV7-2	TGTGCCAGCAGCCCAAGAGGTACAGGGCCAACTGAAGCTTTCTTT	CASSPRGTGPTEAFF
TRBJ2-7	.	.	TRBV10-3	TGTGCCATCAGTGAGTCGGGGTTAGCGGTGTTCTACGAGCAGTACTTC	CAISESGLAVFYEQYF
TRBJ2-2	.	.	TRBV2	TGTGCCAGCAGTGAAGAGGGGGACACCGGGGAGCTGTTTTTT	CASSEEGDTGELFF
TRBJ2-7	TRBD1	.	TRBV11-3	TGTGCCAGCAGCCCAAGGGCGACAGGGGGTTCTGTACGAGCCTACGAGCAGTACTTC	CASSPRATGGSVRAYEQYF
TRBJ2-7	TRBD2	.	TRBV9	TGTGCCAGCAGCGGTGGACTAGCGGCCTACGAGCAGTACTTC	CASSGGLAAYEQYF
TRBJ2-1	.	.	TRBV19	TGTGCCAGTAGACTCGGCGGGTTTGGGAATGAGCAGTTCTTC	CASRLGGFGNEQFF